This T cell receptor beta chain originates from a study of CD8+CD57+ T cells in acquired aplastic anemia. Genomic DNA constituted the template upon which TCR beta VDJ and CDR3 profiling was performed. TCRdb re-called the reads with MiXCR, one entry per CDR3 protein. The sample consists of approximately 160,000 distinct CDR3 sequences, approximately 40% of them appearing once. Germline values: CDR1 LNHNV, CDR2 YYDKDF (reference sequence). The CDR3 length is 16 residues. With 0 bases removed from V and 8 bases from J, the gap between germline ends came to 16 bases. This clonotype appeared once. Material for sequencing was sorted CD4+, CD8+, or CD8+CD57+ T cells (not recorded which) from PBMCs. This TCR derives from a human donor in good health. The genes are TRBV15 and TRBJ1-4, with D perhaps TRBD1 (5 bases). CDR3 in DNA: TGTGCCACCAGCAGAGAGGGGGAGGTTTGGAGCGAAAAACTGTTTTTT. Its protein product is CATSREGEVWSEKLFF.